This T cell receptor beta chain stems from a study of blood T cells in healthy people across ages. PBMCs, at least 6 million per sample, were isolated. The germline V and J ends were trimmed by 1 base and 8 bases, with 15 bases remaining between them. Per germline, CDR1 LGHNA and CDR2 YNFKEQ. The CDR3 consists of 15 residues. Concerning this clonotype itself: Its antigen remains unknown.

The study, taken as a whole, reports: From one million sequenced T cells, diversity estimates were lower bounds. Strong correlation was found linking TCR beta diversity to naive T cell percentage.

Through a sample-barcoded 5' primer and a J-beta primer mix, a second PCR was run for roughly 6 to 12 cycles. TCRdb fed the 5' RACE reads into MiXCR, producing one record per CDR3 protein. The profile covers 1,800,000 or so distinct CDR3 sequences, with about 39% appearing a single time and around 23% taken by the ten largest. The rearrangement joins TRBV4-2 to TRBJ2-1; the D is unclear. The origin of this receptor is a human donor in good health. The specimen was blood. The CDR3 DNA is TGTGCCAGCAGCCAAGCTTATCGGAACTGGGATGAGCAGTTCTTC. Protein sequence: CASSQAYRNWDEQFF.